What follows are 22 T cell receptor beta chains derived from one specimen sequenced in a study of T-cell memory formation after mild COVID-19. One entry per CDR3 protein results from TCRdb running MiXCR on the 5' RACE reads. This table has some 200,000 distinct CDR3 sequences, 20% to 25% appearing once. Sequencing was done on a sample of PBMCs or a T cell subset sorted from them (not recorded which). The receptor set was obtained from an adult woman who had mild COVID-19 (a few samples of this study predate the infection). Cell type and time point are not known.

The CDR3: CASSQNILRTGYNEQFF. CDR3 nucleotide sequence: TGCGCCAGCAGCCAAAACATCCTCCGGACAGGCTACAATGAGCAGTTCTTC. This chain connects TRBV4-3 to TRBJ2-1; 7 nucleotides line up with TRBD1. V trimming: 2 bases; J trimming: 3 bases; junction bases outside the gene matches: 10. The CDR3 has 17 residues. Germline loops: CDR1 LGHNA, CDR2 YSLEER.

In its sample, this clonotype was seen a few times. The rearrangement joins TRBV12-3 or TRBV12-4 to TRBJ2-5, with 9 nucleotides matching TRBD2. The CDR3 is 17 residues long. J lost 6 bases, V lost 4 bases, and 15 bases had no gene match. CDR3 nucleotide sequence: TGTGCCAGCAGTTCCACGACTAGGCGGGGGGGCGCAAAGACCCAGTACTTC. Translating it yields CASSSTTRRGGAKTQYF.

The chain joins TRBV6-2 or TRBV6-3 to TRBJ1-1; possibly TRBD1 for D (6 bases). This CDR3 comprises 15 residues. Germline CDR1 reads MNHEY; CDR2 reads SVGEGT. Trimming pared 2 bases from V and 3 bases from J, leaving 13 bases between. In DNA, the CDR3 is TGTGCCAGCAGTTACCTGGGGGCGAGTTACACTGAAGCTTTCTTT. This encodes CASSYLGASYTEAFF.

The chain employs TRBV9 and TRBJ1-4; D remains unclear. CDR1 and CDR2 (germline): SGDLS, YYNGEE. The CDR3 sequence is 15 residues long. Trimming removed 0 bases from V and 6 bases from J, with 12 bases in between. CDR3 amino acids: CASSVGYSVDEKLFF. The CDR3 nucleotides read TGTGCCAGCAGCGTAGGGTACAGCGTGGATGAAAAACTGTTTTTT.

This clonotype was seen only a few times. This chain links TRBV5-1 with TRBJ2-5, with 9 bases aligning to TRBD2. Germline trimming cut 4 bases from V and 0 bases from J; bases unmatched to any gene: 13. The CDR3 has 18 amino acids. Germline V CDR1 and CDR2: SGHRS, YFSETQ. The CDR3 nucleotides are TGCGCCAGCAGCGCGGGCTCTAGCGGGGACTCCTACCAAGAGACCCAGTACTTC. Protein product: CASSAGSSGDSYQETQYF.

This clonotype has more than one count but fewer than ten. The chain combines TRBV2 with TRBJ1-2, with a tentative D call TRBD1 (6 bases). The CDR3 loop spans 10 amino acids. Trimming removed 9 bases from V and 8 bases from J, with 10 bases in between. Germline assignment: CDR1 SNHLY and CDR2 FYNNEI. CDR3 residues: CASTGSGYTF. The CDR3 DNA reads TGTGCCAGTACAGGGAGCGGCTACACCTTC.

This clonotype was seen a handful of times. As DNA, the CDR3 is TGTGCCAGCAGTCCCCGGACAGTTGTACACGAGCAGTACTTC. Translation: CASSPRTVVHEQYF. The gene calls are TRBV2 and TRBJ2-7, with a possible D match to TRBD1 (6 bases). V lost 5 bases to trimming and J lost 5 bases, with 16 bases between them. CDR1 and CDR2 from the germline V gene are SNHLY and FYNNEI. The CDR3 sequence is 14 residues long.

The genes are TRBV6-6 and TRBJ2-2; 9 nucleotides align to TRBD2. V was clipped by 0 bases and J by 6 bases; unmatched bases: 14. This CDR3 has 19 residues. Germline lookup yields CDR1 MNHNY and CDR2 SVGAGI (reference sequence). The CDR3 loop reads CASSYSPRRGGPSAGELFF. The DNA for the CDR3 is TGTGCCAGCAGTTACTCTCCAAGGCGGGGGGGTCCCTCCGCCGGGGAGCTGTTTTTT.

This clonotype came up a few times. V usage is TRBV7-3 and J usage is TRBJ2-4; D gene uncertain. Trimming stripped 4 bases from V and 5 bases from J, with 9 bases between. CDR3 length equals 13 residues. Per the germline V gene, CDR1 is SGHTA and CDR2 is FQGTGA. The CDR3 sequence: CASSSPPQNIQYF. In DNA form, the CDR3 reads TGTGCCAGCAGCTCCCCGCCCCAAAACATTCAGTACTTC. Filled out from reference TRBV7-3 and TRBJ2-4, the complete variable domain reads GAGVSQTPSNKVTEKGKYVELRCDPISGHTALYWYRQSLGQGPEFLIYFQGTGAADDSGLPNDRFFAVRPEGSVSTLKIQRTERGDSAVYLCASSSPPQNIQYFGAGTRLSVL.

The V call is TRBV10-3, the J call TRBJ1-1; 7 nucleotides match TRBD1. The CDR3 runs 11 residues. Germline CDR1 is ENHRY and CDR2 is SYGVKD. Trimming at V came to 6 bases and at J to 5 bases, leaving 0 bases not matched to a gene. The CDR3: CAIRTGTEAFF. CDR3 nucleotides: TGTGCCATCAGGACAGGGACTGAAGCTTTCTTT.

The chain uses TRBV27 and TRBJ2-1, with TRBD2 identical over 11 bases. The CDR3 sequence is 15 residues long. CDR1 is MNHEY, CDR2 SMNVEV, per germline (reference sequence). With V trimmed by 8 bases and J by 5 bases, 8 bases remained unmatched. The CDR3 bases are TGTGCCAGCGGGATCGGGACTAGCGGAAACAATGAGCAGTTCTTC. Protein sequence: CASGIGTSGNNEQFF.

This chain connects TRBV4-3 to TRBJ2-6; no reliable D call. The CDR3 is 18 amino acids. Germline loops: CDR1 LGHNA, CDR2 YSLEER. Trimming took 0 bases from V and 2 from J, leaving 14 bases between them. The CDR3 region is CASSQDGLSDAGANVLTF. Here the CDR3 DNA reads TGCGCCAGCAGCCAAGATGGCCTTAGTGACGCTGGGGCCAACGTCCTGACTTTC.

In its sample, this clonotype was seen a few times. The CDR3 bases are TGTGCCAGCAGTTTAGCGGGGCGGTGGGGAGACGAGCAGTACTTC. Encoded protein: CASSLAGRWGDEQYF. This chain joins TRBV12-3 or TRBV12-4 and TRBJ2-7; D tentatively reads TRBD1 or TRBD2 (5 bases each). Deletions cut 0 bases from V and 5 bases from J, with 14 bases between. The CDR3 is 15 amino acids.

The V gene is TRBV27, the J gene TRBJ1-6, with TRBD1 matching 7 bases. The V gene's germline CDR1 is MNHEY and CDR2 SMNVEV (reference sequence). Trimming at V came to 6 bases and at J to 4 bases, leaving 6 bases not matched to a gene. The CDR3 totals 15 residues. This CDR3 is CASSPAGGYNSPLHF. Here the CDR3 DNA reads TGTGCCAGCAGCCCCGCAGGGGGATATAATTCACCCCTCCACTTT.

This clonotype was counted many times. A read error may produce the germline difference seen at one junction end. This chain joins TRBV7-7 and TRBJ2-7; possible D gene TRBD1, 5 bases. The CDR3 covers 14 residues. The germline CDR1 and CDR2 sequences are SSHAT and FNYEAQ (reference sequence). CDR3: CASSLYQGPYEQYF. The DNA of the CDR3 is TGTGCTAGCAGCTTATATCAGGGTCCCTACGAGCAGTACTTC.

The J gene is TRBJ1-5, the V gene TRBV5-1, with TRBD1 identical over 7 bases. Germline CDR1 is SGHRS and CDR2 is YFSETQ. V lost 2 bases and J lost 6; bases outside the gene matches: 2. The CDR3 has 13 amino acids. CDR3 sequence: CASSLYRGQPQHF. The CDR3 DNA reads TGCGCCAGCAGCTTATACAGGGGTCAGCCCCAGCATTTT.

This rearrangement joins TRBV29-1 to TRBJ1-2; 7 nucleotides match TRBD1. Germline V CDR1 and CDR2: SQVTM, ANQGSEA. With V trimmed by 7 bases and J by 3 bases, 11 bases remained unmatched. The CDR3 has 14 amino acids. DNA for the CDR3: TGCAGCGCAAGGACAGGAAGTGCGGACTATGGCTACACCTTC. Protein product: CSARTGSADYGYTF.

This clonotype has only one observation. This rearrangement joins TRBV24-1 to TRBJ2-2; 7 bases map to TRBD2. Germline V lookup: CDR1 KGHDR, CDR2 SFDVKD. The V and J ends lost 9 bases and 4 bases, in that order; junction bases with no gene match: 10. This CDR3 spans 15 amino acids. CDR3 bases: TGTGCCACCGCGCCCTACGGGGGGATCACCGGGGAGCTGTTTTTT. Protein product: CATAPYGGITGELFF.

This clonotype was observed a handful of times. V and J are TRBV5-1 and TRBJ2-3, with a tentative D call TRBD1 (7 bases). Germline V gives CDR1 SGHRS, CDR2 YFSETQ. The germline V and J ends were trimmed by 7 bases and 2 bases, with 23 bases remaining between them. This CDR3 comprises 17 residues. In DNA, the CDR3 is TGCGCCAGCTCCTTCCGGCAGGGGGGACAATTCACAGATACGCAGTATTTT. Amino acid sequence: CASSFRQGGQFTDTQYF.

This clonotype was detected many times. The chain links TRBV7-9 to TRBJ2-7; TRBD2 agrees at 7 bases. The CDR3 has 16 residues. Per the germline V gene, CDR1 is SEHNR and CDR2 is FQNEAQ (reference sequence). Trimming at V came to 1 base and at J to 3 bases, leaving 9 bases not matched to a gene. The CDR3 here is CASSLVFSSGNYEQYF. CDR3 DNA sequence: TGTGCCAGCAGCTTAGTCTTCTCTAGCGGAAACTACGAGCAGTACTTC.

This sequence joins TRBV5-1 and TRBJ2-1; TRBD1 aligns across 7 bases. The length of the CDR3 is 11 residues. CDR1 SGHRS and CDR2 YFSETQ come from the germline V gene. V gave up 5 bases and J gave up 10 bases; unmatched junction bases: 3. The CDR3, as DNA: TGCGCCAGCAGTTTACAGGGGGAGCAGTTCTTC. The encoded protein is CASSLQGEQFF.

The V and J genes are TRBV18 and TRBJ2-7, with 8 bases aligning to TRBD2. Trimming removed 3 bases from V and 6 bases from J; junction bases left unmatched: 10. Germline V gene data show CDR1 as KGHSH and CDR2 as LQKENI. The CDR3 is 15 amino acids. CDR3 in DNA: TGTGCCAGCTCACCCTTACGGGAGGGCCAAGGCGAGCAGTACTTC. It translates to CASSPLREGQGEQYF.